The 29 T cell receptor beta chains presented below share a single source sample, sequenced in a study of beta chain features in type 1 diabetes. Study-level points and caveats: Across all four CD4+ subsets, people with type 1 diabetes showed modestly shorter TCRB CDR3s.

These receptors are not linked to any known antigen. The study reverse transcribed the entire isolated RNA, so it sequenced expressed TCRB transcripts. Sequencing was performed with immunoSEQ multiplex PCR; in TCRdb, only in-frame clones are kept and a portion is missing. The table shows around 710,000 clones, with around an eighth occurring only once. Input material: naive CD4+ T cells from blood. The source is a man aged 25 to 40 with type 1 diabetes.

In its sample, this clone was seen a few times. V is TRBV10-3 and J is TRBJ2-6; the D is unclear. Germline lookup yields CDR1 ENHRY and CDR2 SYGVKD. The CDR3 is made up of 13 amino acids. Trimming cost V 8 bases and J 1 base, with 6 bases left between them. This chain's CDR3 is CAIGVSGANVLTF. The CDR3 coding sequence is TGTGCCATCGGGGTTTCTGGGGCCAACGTCCTGACTTTC.

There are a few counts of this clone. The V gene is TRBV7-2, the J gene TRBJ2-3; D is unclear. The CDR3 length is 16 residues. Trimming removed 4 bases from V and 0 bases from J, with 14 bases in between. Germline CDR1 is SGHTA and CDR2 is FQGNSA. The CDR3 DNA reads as TGTGCCAGCAGCTCCCGAACTGTCCCTAGCACAGATACGCAGTATTTT. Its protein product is CASSSRTVPSTDTQYF.

CDR3: CASSFGPNPTYEQYF. In nucleotides, the CDR3 is TGTGCCAGCAGCTTCGGACCTAACCCGACCTACGAGCAGTACTTC. The gene calls are TRBV7-9 and TRBJ2-7, with no clear D. Trimming stripped 3 bases from V and 2 bases from J, with 14 bases between. The germline V gene has CDR1 SEHNR and CDR2 FQNEAQ (reference sequence). The CDR3 consists of 15 residues.

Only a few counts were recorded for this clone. CDR3 sequence reads: CASSRVSGTNQETQYF. Here the CDR3 DNA reads TGTGCCAGCAGCCGGGTTAGCGGGACGAACCAAGAGACCCAGTACTTC. The J gene is TRBJ2-5, the V gene TRBV7-2; 8 positions match TRBD2. The CDR3 is made up of 16 amino acids. The germline CDR1 and CDR2 sequences are SGHTA and FQGNSA. V trimming: 5 bases; J trimming: 0 bases; junction bases outside the gene matches: 8.

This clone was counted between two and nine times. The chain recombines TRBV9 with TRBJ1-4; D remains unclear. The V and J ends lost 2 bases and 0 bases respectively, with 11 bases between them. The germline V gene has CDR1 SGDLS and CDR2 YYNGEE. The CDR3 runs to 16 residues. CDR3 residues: CASSVLGGTTNEKLFF. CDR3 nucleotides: TGTGCCAGCAGCGTTTTAGGAGGGACAACTAATGAAAAACTGTTTTTT.

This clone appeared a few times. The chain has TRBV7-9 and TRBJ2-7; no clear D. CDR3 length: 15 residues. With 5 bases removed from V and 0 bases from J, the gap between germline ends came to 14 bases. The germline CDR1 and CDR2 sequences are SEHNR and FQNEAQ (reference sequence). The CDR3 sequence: CASSPRRANSYEQYF. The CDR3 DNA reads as TGTGCCAGCAGCCCCCGAAGGGCTAACTCCTACGAGCAGTACTTC.

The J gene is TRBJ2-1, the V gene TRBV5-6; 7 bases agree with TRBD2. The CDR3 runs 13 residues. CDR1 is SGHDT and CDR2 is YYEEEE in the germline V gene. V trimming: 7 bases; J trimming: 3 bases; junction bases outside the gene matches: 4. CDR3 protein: CASAQRGYNEQFF. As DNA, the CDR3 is TGTGCCAGCGCCCAGCGGGGCTACAATGAGCAGTTCTTC.

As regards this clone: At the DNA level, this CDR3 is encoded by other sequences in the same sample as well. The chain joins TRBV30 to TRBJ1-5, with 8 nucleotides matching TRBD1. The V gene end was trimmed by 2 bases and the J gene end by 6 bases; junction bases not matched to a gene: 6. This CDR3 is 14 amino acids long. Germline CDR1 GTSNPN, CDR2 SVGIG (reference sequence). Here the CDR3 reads CAWSPGQGGQPQHF. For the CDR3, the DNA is TGTGCCTGGAGTCCCGGACAGGGCGGTCAGCCCCAGCATTTT.

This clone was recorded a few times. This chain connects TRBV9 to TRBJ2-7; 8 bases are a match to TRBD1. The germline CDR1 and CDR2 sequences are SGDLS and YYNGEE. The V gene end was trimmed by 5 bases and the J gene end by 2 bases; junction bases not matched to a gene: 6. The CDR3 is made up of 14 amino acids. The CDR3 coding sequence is TGTGCCAGCAGTCGGACAGGGCTCCCCTACGAGCAGTACTTC. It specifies CASSRTGLPYEQYF.

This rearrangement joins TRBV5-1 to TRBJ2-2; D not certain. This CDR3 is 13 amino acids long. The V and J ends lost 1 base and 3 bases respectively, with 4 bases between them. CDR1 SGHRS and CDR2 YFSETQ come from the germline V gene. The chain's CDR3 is CASSLLDTGELFF. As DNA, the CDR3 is TGCGCCAGCAGCTTGCTGGACACCGGGGAGCTGTTTTTT.

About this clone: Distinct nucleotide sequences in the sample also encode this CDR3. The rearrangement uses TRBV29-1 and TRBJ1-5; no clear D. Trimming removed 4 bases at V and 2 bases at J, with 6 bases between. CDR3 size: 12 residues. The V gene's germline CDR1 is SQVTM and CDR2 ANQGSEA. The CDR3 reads CSVGAGNQPQHF. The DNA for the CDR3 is TGCAGCGTTGGGGCAGGCAATCAGCCCCAGCATTTT. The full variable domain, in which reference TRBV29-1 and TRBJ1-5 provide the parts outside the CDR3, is SAVISQKPSRDICQRGTSLTIQCQVDSQVTMMFWYRQQPGQSLTLIATANQGSEATYESGFVIDKFPISRPNLTFSTLTVSNMSPEDSSIYLCSVGAGNQPQHFGDGTRLSIL.

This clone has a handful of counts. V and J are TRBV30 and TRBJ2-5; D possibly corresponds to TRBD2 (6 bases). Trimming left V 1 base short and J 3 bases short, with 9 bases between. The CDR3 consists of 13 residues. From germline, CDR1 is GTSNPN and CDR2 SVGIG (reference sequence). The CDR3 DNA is TGTGCCTGGAGTGGGACTACCAAAGAGACCCAGTACTTC. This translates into CAWSGTTKETQYF.

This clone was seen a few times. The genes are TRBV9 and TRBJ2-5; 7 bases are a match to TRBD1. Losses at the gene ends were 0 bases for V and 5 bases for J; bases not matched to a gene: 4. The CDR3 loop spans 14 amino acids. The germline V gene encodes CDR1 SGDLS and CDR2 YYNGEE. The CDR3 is CASSVEGAWETQYF. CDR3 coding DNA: TGTGCCAGCAGCGTAGAGGGGGCGTGGGAGACCCAGTACTTC.

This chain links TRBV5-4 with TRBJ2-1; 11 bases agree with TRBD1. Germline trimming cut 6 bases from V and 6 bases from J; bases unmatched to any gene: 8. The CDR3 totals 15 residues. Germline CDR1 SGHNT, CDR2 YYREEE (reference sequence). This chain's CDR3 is CASTLGQGDSNEQFF. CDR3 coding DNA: TGTGCCAGCACCCTGGGACAGGGGGATTCCAATGAGCAGTTCTTC.

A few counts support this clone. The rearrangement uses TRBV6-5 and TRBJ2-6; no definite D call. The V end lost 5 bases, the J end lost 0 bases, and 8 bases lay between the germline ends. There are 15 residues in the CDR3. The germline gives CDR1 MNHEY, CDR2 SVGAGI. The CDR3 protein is CASSRGSSGANVLTF. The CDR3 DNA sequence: TGTGCCAGCAGTCGAGGATCCTCTGGGGCCAACGTCCTGACTTTC.

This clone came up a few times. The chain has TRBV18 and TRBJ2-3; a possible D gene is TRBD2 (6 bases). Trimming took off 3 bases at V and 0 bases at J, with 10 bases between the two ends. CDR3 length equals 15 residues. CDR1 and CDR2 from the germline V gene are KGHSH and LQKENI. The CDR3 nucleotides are TGTGCCAGCTCACCGGCGGGGTTTAGCACAGATACGCAGTATTTT. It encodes CASSPAGFSTDTQYF.

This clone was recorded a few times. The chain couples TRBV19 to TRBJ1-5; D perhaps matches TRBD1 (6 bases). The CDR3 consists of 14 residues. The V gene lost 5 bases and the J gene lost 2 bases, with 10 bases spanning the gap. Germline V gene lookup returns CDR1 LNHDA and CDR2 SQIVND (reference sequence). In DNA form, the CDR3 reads TGTGCCAGTAGTGCCCGACAGGGCAATCAGCCCCAGCATTTT. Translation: CASSARQGNQPQHF.

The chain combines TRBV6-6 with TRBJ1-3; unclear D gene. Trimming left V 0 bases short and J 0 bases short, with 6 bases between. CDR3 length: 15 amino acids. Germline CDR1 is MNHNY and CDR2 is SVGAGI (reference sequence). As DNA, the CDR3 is TGTGCCAGCAGTTACTCCGCATTCTCTGGAAACACCATATATTTT. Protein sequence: CASSYSAFSGNTIYF.

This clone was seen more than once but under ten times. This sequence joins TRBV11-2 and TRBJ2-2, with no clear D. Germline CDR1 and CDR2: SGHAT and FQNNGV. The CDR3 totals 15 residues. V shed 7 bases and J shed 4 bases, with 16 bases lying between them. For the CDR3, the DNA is TGTGCCAGCATCGCCGGGCCCACCATCACCGGGGAGCTGTTTTTT. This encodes CASIAGPTITGELFF.

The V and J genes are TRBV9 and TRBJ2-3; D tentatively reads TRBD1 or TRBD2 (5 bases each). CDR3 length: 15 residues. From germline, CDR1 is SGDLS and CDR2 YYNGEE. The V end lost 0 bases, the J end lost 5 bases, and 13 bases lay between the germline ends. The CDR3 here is CASSVDRGQEDTQYF. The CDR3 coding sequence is TGTGCCAGCAGCGTAGACCGGGGCCAGGAAGATACGCAGTATTTT.

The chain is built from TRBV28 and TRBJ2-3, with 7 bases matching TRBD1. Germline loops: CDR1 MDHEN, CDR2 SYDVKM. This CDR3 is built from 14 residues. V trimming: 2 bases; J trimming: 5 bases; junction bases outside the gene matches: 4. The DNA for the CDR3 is TGTGCCAGCAGTTTAACAGGGGCGCAAGATACGCAGTATTTT. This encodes CASSLTGAQDTQYF. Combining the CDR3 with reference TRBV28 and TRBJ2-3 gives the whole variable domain DVKVTQSSRYLVKRTGEKVFLECVQDMDHENMFWYRQDPGLGLRLIYFSYDVKMKEKGDIPEGYSVSREKKERFSLILESASTNQTSMYLCASSLTGAQDTQYFGPGTRLTVL.

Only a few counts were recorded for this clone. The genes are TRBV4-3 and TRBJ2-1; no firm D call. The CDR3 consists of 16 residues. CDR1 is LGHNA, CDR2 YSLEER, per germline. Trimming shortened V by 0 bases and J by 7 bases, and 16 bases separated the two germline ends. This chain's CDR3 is CASSQEARTWMNEQFF. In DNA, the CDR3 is TGCGCCAGCAGCCAAGAGGCGCGTACCTGGATGAATGAGCAGTTCTTC.

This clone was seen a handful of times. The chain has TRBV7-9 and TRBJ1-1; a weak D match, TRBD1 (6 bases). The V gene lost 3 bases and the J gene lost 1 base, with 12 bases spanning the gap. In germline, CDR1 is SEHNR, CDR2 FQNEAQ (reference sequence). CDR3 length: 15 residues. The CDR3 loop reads CASSFGRGANTEAFF. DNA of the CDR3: TGTGCCAGCAGCTTCGGTAGGGGGGCGAACACTGAAGCTTTCTTT.

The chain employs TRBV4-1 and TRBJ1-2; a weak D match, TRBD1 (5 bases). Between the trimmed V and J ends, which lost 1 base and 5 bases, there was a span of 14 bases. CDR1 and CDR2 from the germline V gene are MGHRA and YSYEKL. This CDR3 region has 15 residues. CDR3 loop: CASSQGNAGEYGYTF. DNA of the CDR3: TGCGCCAGCAGCCAAGGTAACGCGGGGGAATATGGCTACACCTTC.

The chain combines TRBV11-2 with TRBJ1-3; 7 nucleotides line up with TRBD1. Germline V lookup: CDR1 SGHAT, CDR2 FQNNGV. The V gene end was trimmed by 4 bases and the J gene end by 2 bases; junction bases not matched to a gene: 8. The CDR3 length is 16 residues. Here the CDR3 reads CASSSTGKVPGNTIYF. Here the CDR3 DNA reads TGTGCCAGCAGCTCGACAGGGAAGGTGCCTGGAAACACCATATATTTT.

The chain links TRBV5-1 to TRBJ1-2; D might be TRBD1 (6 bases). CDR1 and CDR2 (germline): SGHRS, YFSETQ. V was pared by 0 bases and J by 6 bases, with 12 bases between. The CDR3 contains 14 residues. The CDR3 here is CASSLGNRDHGYTF. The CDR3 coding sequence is TGCGCCAGCAGCTTGGGTAACAGGGACCATGGCTACACCTTC.

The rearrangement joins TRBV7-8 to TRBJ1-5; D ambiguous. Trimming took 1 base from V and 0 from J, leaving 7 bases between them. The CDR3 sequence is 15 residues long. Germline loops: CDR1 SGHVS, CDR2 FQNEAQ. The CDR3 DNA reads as TGTGCCAGCAGCTTAGTCCAGAATAGCAATCAGCCCCAGCATTTT. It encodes CASSLVQNSNQPQHF.

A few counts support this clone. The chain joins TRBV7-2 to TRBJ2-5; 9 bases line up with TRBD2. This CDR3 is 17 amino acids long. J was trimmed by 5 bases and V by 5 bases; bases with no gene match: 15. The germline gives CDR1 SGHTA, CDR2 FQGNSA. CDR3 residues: CASSLVVAGVPWETQYF. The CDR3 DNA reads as TGTGCCAGCAGCCTCGTGGTAGCGGGGGTACCCTGGGAGACCCAGTACTTC.

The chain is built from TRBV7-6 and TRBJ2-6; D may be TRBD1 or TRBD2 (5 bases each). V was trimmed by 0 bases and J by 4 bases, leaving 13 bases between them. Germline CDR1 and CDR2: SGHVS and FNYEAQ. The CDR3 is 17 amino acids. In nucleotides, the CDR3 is TGTGCCAGCAGCTTAGCGAGGGGTGAAGCAGGGGCCAACGTCCTGACTTTC. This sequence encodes CASSLARGEAGANVLTF. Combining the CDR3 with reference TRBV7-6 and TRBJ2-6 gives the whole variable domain GAGVSQSPRYKVTKRGQDVALRCDPISGHVSLYWYRQALGQGPEFLTYFNYEAQQDKSGLPNDRFSAERPEGSISTLTIQRTEQRDSAMYRCASSLARGEAGANVLTFGAGSRLTVL.